The source of this T cell receptor beta chain is a study of CD8+ T cells in alopecia areata. Background on the study: Those treated were given oral tofacitinib at 5 to 10 mg twice daily. Dosing with tofacitinib proceeded for 6 to 18 months, followed by 6 months off drug. Whole-study findings and limits: Lesional scalp, especially alopecia totalis/universalis, showed higher clonality than normal scalp.

Sequencing relied on a cDNA template that was reverse transcribed from extracted RNA. The table came from immunoSEQ multiplex PCR; TCRdb's copy has only in-frame clones and leaves some out. This sample carries more than 200,000 clones, roughly 69% of them seen once, and the ten largest clones take 1% to 1.5%. This CDR3 contains 13 residues. Trimming cost V 4 bases and J 6 bases, with 11 bases left between them. Germline V CDR1 and CDR2: SGHDT, YYEEEE. This clone showed up just a few times. Antigen unknown. The V gene is TRBV5-6, the J gene TRBJ1-5; TRBD1 is a possible D gene (6 bases). The sample in question was CD4+ T cells sorted from blood, obtained at week 0. This receptor was taken from a human donor with alopecia areata. The CDR3 is CASSPQGIQPQHF. For the CDR3, the DNA is TGTGCCAGCAGCCCCCAGGGGATTCAGCCCCAGCATTTT.